This T cell receptor (beta chain) was retrieved from a study of shared clonotypes between healthy human individuals. V lost 6 bases, J lost 5 bases, and 19 bases lay in between. CDR1 and CDR2 from the germline V gene are LGHNT and FRNRAP. This CDR3 spans 15 amino acids. Profiled with immunoSEQ multiplex PCR; TCRdb holds only in-frame clones, not every one. The sample includes 2,500,000 or so clones, roughly 92% of them seen just once. Nashville, Tennessee was home to all donors, each a Caucasian adult. Study-level results: Rarefaction analysis demonstrated incomplete sorted-subset sequencing notwithstanding large depth.

This clone was detected a few times. The antigen is not known. V and J are TRBV12-5 and TRBJ1-2; D may be TRBD1 (6 bases). The specimen was naive CD4+ T cells sorted from blood. The subset is: CD45RA+ positively selected. The TCR comes from a man between 18 and 29 years old in good health. CDR3 bases: TGTGCTAGTGGGAAACATTCAGGGGCTGGTTATGGCTACACCTTC. Residues: CASGKHSGAGYGYTF.